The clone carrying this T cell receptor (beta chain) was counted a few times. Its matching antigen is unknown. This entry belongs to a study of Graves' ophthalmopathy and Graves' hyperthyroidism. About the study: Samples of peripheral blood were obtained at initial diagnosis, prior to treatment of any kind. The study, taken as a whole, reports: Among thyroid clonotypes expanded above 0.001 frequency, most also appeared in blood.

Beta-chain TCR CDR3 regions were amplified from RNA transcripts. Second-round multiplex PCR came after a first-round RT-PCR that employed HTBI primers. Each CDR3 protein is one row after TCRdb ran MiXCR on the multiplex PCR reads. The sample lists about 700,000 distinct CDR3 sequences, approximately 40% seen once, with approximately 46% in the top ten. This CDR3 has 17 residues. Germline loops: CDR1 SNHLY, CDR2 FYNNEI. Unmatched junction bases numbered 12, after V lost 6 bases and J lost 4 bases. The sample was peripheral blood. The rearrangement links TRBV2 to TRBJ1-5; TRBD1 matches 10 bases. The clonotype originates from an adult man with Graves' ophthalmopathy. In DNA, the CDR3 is TGTGCCAGCAGGCGTATGACAGGGGGCGTGGGGAATCAGCCCCAGCATTTT. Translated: CASRRMTGGVGNQPQHF.